This TCR beta chain was profiled in a study of patients and donors after allogeneic stem cell transplantation. Each CDR3 protein gets one entry after TCRdb re-called the RT-PCR reads with MiXCR. Among 150,000 to 200,000 distinct CDR3 sequences listed, around 28% were seen once. V was cut by 7 bases and J by 6 bases, with 13 bases left in between. CDR3 length equals 13 residues. The TCR was taken from a human donor who was either an allogeneic HSCT recipient or a stem cell or donor lymphocyte infusion donor (not recorded which). It is not recorded whose cells these are; they may come from a transplant donor. The source material was blood, either unsorted or a sorted T cell fraction (not recorded which). This chain uses TRBV12-3 or TRBV12-4 with TRBJ2-1; the D gene is possibly TRBD2 (6 bases). The CDR3, as DNA: TGTGCCAGCACCCCGGGACTGGCCAATGAGCAGTTCTTC. It translates to CASTPGLANEQFF.